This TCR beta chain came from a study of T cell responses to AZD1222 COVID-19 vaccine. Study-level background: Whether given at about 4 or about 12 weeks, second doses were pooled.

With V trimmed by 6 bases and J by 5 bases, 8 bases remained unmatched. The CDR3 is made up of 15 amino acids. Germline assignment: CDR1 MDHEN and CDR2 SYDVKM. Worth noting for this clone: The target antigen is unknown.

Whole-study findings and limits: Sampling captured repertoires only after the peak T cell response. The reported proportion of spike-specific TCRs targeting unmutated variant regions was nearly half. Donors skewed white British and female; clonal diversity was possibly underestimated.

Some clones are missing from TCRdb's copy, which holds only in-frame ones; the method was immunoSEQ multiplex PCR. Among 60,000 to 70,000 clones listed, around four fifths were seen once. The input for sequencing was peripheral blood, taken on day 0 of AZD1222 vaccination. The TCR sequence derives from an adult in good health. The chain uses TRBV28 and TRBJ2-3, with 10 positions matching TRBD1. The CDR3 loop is CASRVRQGAGDTQYF. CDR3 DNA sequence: TGTGCCAGCAGAGTCCGACAGGGGGCGGGAGATACGCAGTATTTT. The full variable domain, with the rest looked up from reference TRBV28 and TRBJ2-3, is DVKVTQSSRYLVKRTGEKVFLECVQDMDHENMFWYRQDPGLGLRLIYFSYDVKMKEKGDIPEGYSVSREKKERFSLILESASTNQTSMYLCASRVRQGAGDTQYFGPGTRLTVL.